Here is one T cell receptor beta chain with its context. Its matching antigen is unknown. One entry per CDR3 protein, called by TCRdb with MiXCR from the reads. The sample lists 450,000 to 600,000 distinct CDR3 sequences; about 39% were seen once. This sample is part of a study of T cell repertoires in cytomegalovirus infection. Unmatched junction bases numbered 4, after V lost 1 base and J lost 1 base. Germline lookup yields CDR1 SGHTA and CDR2 FQGNSA. This CDR3 spans 16 amino acids. This clonotype was sampled from a human donor in good health (CMV status not recorded). Some clones in this sample may be carry-over from other donors' samples. Sequences were derived from cultured PBMCs, sampled from culture after CMV antigen stimulation. This rearrangement joins TRBV7-2 to TRBJ1-5; 7 bases agree with TRBD1. Here the CDR3 DNA reads TGTGCCAGCAGCTTAGAGACAGGGAGGAGCAATCAGCCCCAGCATTTT. As protein: CASSLETGRSNQPQHF.